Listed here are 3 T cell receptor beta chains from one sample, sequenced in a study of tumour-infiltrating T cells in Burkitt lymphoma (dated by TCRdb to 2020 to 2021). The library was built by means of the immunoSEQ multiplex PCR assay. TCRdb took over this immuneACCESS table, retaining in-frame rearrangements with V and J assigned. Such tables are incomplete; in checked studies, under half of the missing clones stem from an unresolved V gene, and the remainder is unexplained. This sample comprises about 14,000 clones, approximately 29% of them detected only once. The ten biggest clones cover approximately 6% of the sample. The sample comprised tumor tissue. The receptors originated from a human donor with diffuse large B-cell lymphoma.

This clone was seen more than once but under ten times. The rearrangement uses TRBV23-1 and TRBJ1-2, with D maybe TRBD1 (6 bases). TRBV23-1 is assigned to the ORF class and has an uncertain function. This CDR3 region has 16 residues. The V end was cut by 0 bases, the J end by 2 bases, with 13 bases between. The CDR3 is CASSQSRTGPNYGYTF. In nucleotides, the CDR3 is TGCGCCAGCAGTCAATCGCGTACAGGGCCCAACTATGGCTACACCTTC.

This CDR3 reads CASSQVEASRLGLDTQYF. In nucleotides, the CDR3 is TGCGCCAGCAGCCAAGTTGAGGCTAGCCGGCTAGGATTGGATACGCAGTATTTT. The rearrangement links TRBV4-1 to TRBJ2-3, with a weak D call TRBD2 (5 bases). Germline V gene data show CDR1 as MGHRA and CDR2 as YSYEKL. The V end was cut by 1 base, the J end by 6 bases, with 23 bases between. CDR3 length: 18 amino acids.

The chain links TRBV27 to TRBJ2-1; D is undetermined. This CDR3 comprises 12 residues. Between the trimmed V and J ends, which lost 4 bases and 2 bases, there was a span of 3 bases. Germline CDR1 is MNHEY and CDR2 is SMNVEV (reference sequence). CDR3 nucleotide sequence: TGTGCCAGCAGTTCAACCTACAATGAGCAGTTCTTC. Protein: CASSSTYNEQFF.